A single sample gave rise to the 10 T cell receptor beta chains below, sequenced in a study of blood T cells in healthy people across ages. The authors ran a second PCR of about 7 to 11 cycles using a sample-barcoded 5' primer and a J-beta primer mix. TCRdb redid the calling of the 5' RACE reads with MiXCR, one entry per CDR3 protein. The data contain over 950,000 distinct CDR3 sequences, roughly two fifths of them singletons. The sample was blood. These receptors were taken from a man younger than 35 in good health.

Written as DNA, the CDR3 is TGCAGTGCTAGTAGGAGAGTGGCAGGGGGCTACTATGGCTACACCTTC. It translates to CSASRRVAGGYYGYTF. The chain links TRBV20-1 to TRBJ1-2, with 8 nucleotides matching TRBD1. Germline assignment: CDR1 DFQATT and CDR2 SNEGSKA (reference sequence). J was trimmed by 3 bases and V by 3 bases; bases with no gene match: 12. The CDR3 length is 16 residues.

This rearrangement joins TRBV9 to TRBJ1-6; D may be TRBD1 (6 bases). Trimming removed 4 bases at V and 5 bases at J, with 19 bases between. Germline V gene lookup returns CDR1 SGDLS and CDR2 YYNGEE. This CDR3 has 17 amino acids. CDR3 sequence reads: CASSIAPTGYNNSPLHF. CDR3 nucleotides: TGTGCCAGCAGCATCGCCCCGACAGGTTACAATAATTCACCCCTCCACTTT.

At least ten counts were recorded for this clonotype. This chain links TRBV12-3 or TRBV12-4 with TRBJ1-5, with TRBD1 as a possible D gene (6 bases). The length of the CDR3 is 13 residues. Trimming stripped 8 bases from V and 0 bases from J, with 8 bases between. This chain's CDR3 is CASQGYSNQPQHF. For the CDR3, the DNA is TGTGCCAGCCAGGGGTATAGCAATCAGCCCCAGCATTTT.

The CDR3 DNA reads TGTGCCAGCAGCCCATTCGAGGCGGGCACAGATACGCAGTATTTT. Amino acids: CASSPFEAGTDTQYF. The chain has TRBV4-2 and TRBJ2-3; no reliable D call. Germline loops: CDR1 LGHNA, CDR2 YNFKEQ. The CDR3 has 15 residues. V dropped 4 bases and J dropped 1 base, with 12 bases sitting between them.

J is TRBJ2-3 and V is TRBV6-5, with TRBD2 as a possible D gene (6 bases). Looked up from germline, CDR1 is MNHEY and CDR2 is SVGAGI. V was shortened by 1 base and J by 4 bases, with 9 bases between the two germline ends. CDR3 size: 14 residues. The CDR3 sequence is CASSYWGEADTQYF. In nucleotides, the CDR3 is TGTGCCAGCAGTTACTGGGGGGAGGCAGATACGCAGTATTTT.

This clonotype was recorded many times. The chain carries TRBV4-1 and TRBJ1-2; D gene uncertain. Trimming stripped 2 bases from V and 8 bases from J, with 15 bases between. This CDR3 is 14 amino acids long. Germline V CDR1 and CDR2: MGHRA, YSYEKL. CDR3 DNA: TGCGCCAGCAGCCAATTACACGGTACCTGGGGCTACACCTTC. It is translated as CASSQLHGTWGYTF.

In DNA form, the CDR3 reads TGTGCCAGCAGTCCCCTTGGGGGAAGCGGGGGACGCACAGATACGCAGTATTTT. Translated, it gives CASSPLGGSGGRTDTQYF. The chain has TRBV6-1 and TRBJ2-3; TRBD2 matches at 8 bases. The CDR3 totals 18 residues. Trimming at V came to 5 bases and at J to 1 base, leaving 14 bases not matched to a gene. The germline gives CDR1 MNHNS, CDR2 SASEGT.

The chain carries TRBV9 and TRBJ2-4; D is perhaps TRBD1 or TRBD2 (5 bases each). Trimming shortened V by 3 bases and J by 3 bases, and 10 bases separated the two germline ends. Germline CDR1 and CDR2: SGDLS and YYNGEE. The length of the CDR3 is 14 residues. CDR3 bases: TGTGCCAGCAGCGAGGGGACGATCAAAAACATTCAGTACTTC. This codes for CASSEGTIKNIQYF.

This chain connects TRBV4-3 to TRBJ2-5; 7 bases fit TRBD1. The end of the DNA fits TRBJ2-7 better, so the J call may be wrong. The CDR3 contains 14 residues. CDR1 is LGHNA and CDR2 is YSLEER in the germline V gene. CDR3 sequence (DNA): TGCGCCAGCAGCCGAACCCGGGACAGCTACGAGCAGTACTTC. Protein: CASSRTRDSYEQYF.

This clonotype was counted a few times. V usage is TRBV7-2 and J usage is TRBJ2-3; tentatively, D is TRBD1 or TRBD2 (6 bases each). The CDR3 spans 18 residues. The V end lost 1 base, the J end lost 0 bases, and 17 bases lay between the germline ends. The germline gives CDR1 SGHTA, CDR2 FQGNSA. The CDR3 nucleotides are TGTGCCAGCAGCTTAGTGGGGGGCGCTTTCCCAAGCACAGATACGCAGTATTTT. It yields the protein CASSLVGGAFPSTDTQYF.